Below, 18 T cell receptor beta chains from the same sample are listed, as sequenced in a study of blood T cells in healthy people across ages. Combining a sample-barcoded 5' primer with a J-beta primer mix, a second PCR ran for about 7 to 11 cycles. TCRdb ran MiXCR on the 5' RACE reads and lists one entry per CDR3 protein. The top ten clones hold more than 6% of a sample with some 1.5 million distinct CDR3 sequences, under 30% of them seen once. The specimen was blood. Receptor source: a woman under 40 in good health.

This chain uses TRBV9 with TRBJ1-4; tentative D call: TRBD1 (6 bases). CDR1 is SGDLS, CDR2 YYNGEE, per germline. The CDR3 sequence is 15 residues long. V was cut by 4 bases and J by 6 bases, with 16 bases left in between. The CDR3 sequence: CASSPRGRGDEKLFF. As DNA, the CDR3 is TGTGCCAGCAGCCCCCGGGGCAGGGGAGATGAAAAACTGTTTTTT.

The sample holds a few counts of this clonotype. This rearrangement joins TRBV9 to TRBJ2-4; D is tentatively TRBD1 or TRBD2 (6 bases each). The DNA matches TRBJ2-7 better at its end, which makes the J call doubtful. The CDR3 length is 16 residues. The germline CDR1 and CDR2 sequences are SGDLS and YYNGEE. The CDR3 DNA reads TGTGCCAGCAGCGTAGCAGCCGGGGGCCATGGAGGCGAGCAGTACTTC. This gives the protein CASSVAAGGHGGEQYF.

This chain uses TRBV20-1 with TRBJ1-6, with D tentatively TRBD1 (5 bases). CDR3 size: 14 residues. CDR1 is DFQATT, CDR2 SNEGSKA, per germline (reference sequence). V lost 6 bases and J lost 0, with 9 bases in between. Here the CDR3 DNA reads TGCAGTGCGAAGGGGACCTCCTATAATTCACCCCTCCACTTT. It specifies CSAKGTSYNSPLHF.

The table lists this clonotype with a few counts. At one of its ends the junction is not consistent with the germline gene, which may arise from a read error. The rearrangement uses TRBV5-1 and TRBJ2-7; TRBD2 aligns across 7 bases. The germline V gene has CDR1 SGHRS and CDR2 YFSETQ. This CDR3 has 15 residues. CDR3 sequence: CANSLSGGGAYEQYF. The CDR3 DNA is TGCGCCAACAGCTTGTCGGGCGGGGGAGCTTACGAGCAGTACTTC.

There are a few counts of this clonotype. The V gene is TRBV12-3 or TRBV12-4, the J gene TRBJ2-1; D might be TRBD2 (6 bases). Trimming removed 7 bases at V and 7 bases at J, with 17 bases between. This CDR3 has 14 residues. The CDR3 nucleotides are TGTGCCAGCACCGAGTGGGGGGTTGGGAATGAGCAGTTCTTC. Translated: CASTEWGVGNEQFF.

The chain joins TRBV20-1 to TRBJ2-1; 10 bases are a match to TRBD2. CDR3 length: 16 residues. The V segment lost 3 bases and the J segment 5 bases; nucleotides outside the gene matches: 10. Germline V CDR1 and CDR2: DFQATT, SNEGSKA (reference sequence). The CDR3 loop is CSASQAGGPTNNEQFF. DNA of the CDR3: TGCAGTGCTAGTCAAGCGGGGGGGCCAACCAACAATGAGCAGTTCTTC.

This clonotype was seen just once. The V call is TRBV6-6, the J call TRBJ2-7; 8 nucleotides align to TRBD1. The CDR3 is 14 amino acids. Germline lookup yields CDR1 MNHNY and CDR2 SVGAGI (reference sequence). V shed 3 bases and J 6 bases; nucleotides not matched to a gene: 7. CDR3 amino acids: CASSYGQGGTEQYF. The CDR3 DNA sequence: TGTGCCAGCAGTTATGGACAGGGTGGGACCGAGCAGTACTTC.

The chain uses TRBV7-2 and TRBJ1-3; possibly TRBD1 for D (5 bases). CDR3 size: 16 residues. V dropped 5 bases and J dropped 2 bases, with 16 bases sitting between them. Germline CDR1 reads SGHTA; CDR2 reads FQGNSA. For the CDR3, the DNA is TGTGCCAGCAGCCCACCGGGATGGGGGGCTGGAAACACCATATATTTT. Translation gives CASSPPGWGAGNTIYF.

Ten or more counts support this clonotype. The rearrangement links TRBV12-3 or TRBV12-4 to TRBJ1-5; D call uncertain. Trimming pared 7 bases from V and 5 bases from J, leaving 12 bases between. The CDR3 runs 13 residues. CDR3 coding DNA: TGTGCCAGCACCCTTCTGGGTGATCAGCCCCAGCATTTT. This gives the protein CASTLLGDQPQHF.

This clonotype was found a few times. This CDR3 is CASSYSTSGRNEQFF. CDR3 bases: TGTGCCAGCAGTTACTCGACTAGCGGGAGAAATGAGCAGTTCTTC. This chain joins TRBV6-2 or TRBV6-3 and TRBJ2-1; TRBD2 agrees at 12 bases. Germline loops: CDR1 MNHEY, CDR2 SVGEGT. The CDR3 runs to 15 residues. With 0 bases clipped from V and 7 bases from J, the junction kept 1 base outside the gene matches.

This clonotype was counted between two and nine times. J is TRBJ2-7 and V is TRBV7-6, with D unclear. V was cut by 5 bases and J by 0 bases, with 14 bases left in between. Per germline, CDR1 SGHVS and CDR2 FNYEAQ. The CDR3 spans 15 residues. CDR3 sequence reads: CASSPVGPSSYEQYF. The CDR3 DNA is TGTGCCAGCAGCCCCGTAGGGCCAAGCTCCTACGAGCAGTACTTC.

This clonotype has a count of ten or more. The CDR3 sequence is CASSASGLASYEQYF. CDR3 sequence (DNA): TGTGCCAGCAGCGCGTCGGGACTGGCCTCCTACGAGCAGTACTTC. The chain couples TRBV25-1 to TRBJ2-7; D is perhaps TRBD2 (6 bases). The V end lost 6 bases, the J end lost 0 bases, and 15 bases lay between the germline ends. Germline loops: CDR1 MGHDK, CDR2 SYGVNS. The CDR3 is 15 residues long.

This clonotype was recorded many times. The chain links TRBV6-1 to TRBJ2-7, with D possibly TRBD2 on 6 matching bases. The germline V gene has CDR1 MNHNS and CDR2 SASEGT. Trimming shortened V by 11 bases and J by 0 bases, and 14 bases separated the two germline ends. This CDR3 is 13 amino acids long. For the CDR3, the DNA is TGTGCCTCCGGGGGTCTTGTCTCCTACGAGCAGTACTTC. Protein: CASGGLVSYEQYF.

The chain couples TRBV20-1 to TRBJ2-1, with D unresolved. Deletions cut 0 bases from V and 3 bases from J, with 12 bases between. Germline CDR1 DFQATT, CDR2 SNEGSKA (reference sequence). The CDR3 is 15 amino acids. The CDR3 spells CSARDIGRVYNEQFF. The CDR3 region has the DNA TGCAGTGCTAGAGATATCGGCCGGGTCTACAATGAGCAGTTCTTC.

This clonotype was seen ten or more times. The rearrangement uses TRBV2 and TRBJ2-5; D not resolved. The CDR3 runs 15 residues. CDR1 is SNHLY and CDR2 is FYNNEI in the germline V gene. V was cut by 2 bases and J by 4 bases, with 14 bases left in between. CDR3 DNA: TGTGCCAGCAGTGAACGGCCCCTGAATGGAGAGACCCAGTACTTC. This translates into CASSERPLNGETQYF.

This clonotype has more than one count but fewer than ten. The chain recombines TRBV13 with TRBJ2-1; no firm D call. Trimming took 2 bases from V and 4 from J, leaving 12 bases between them. From germline, CDR1 is PRHDT and CDR2 FYEKMQ (reference sequence). The CDR3 sequence is 15 residues long. CDR3 amino acids: CASSLTEPPYNEQFF. Here the CDR3 DNA reads TGTGCCAGCAGCTTAACGGAGCCTCCTTACAATGAGCAGTTCTTC.

This clonotype showed up many times. V usage is TRBV9 and J usage is TRBJ2-7; D is undetermined. V was shortened by 3 bases and J by 0 bases, with 10 bases between the two germline ends. Germline V gene data show CDR1 as SGDLS and CDR2 as YYNGEE. This CDR3 is built from 14 residues. In nucleotides, the CDR3 is TGTGCCAGCAGCGCGACCGGCTTCTCCTACGAGCAGTACTTC. It translates to CASSATGFSYEQYF.

J is TRBJ2-3 and V is TRBV18, with 8 bases matching TRBD2. CDR1 and CDR2 (germline): KGHSH, LQKENI. CDR3 size: 14 residues. Trimming removed 10 bases from V and 4 bases from J; junction bases left unmatched: 10. The CDR3 nucleotides are TGTGCCACCGGAGGGACTAGAGGCTCAGATACGCAGTATTTT. Amino acid sequence: CATGGTRGSDTQYF.